Listed below are T cell receptor beta chains from one sample, sequenced in a study of blood T cells in healthy people across ages. MiXCR, applied by TCRdb to the 5' RACE reads, yields one record per CDR3 protein. Of about 1.7 million distinct CDR3 sequences in the sample, roughly 27% were seen once. The sample comprised blood. Every receptor here comes from a woman aged 30 to 39 in good health. The CDR3 runs from the conserved cysteine through the conserved F or W.

TRBV29-1,TRBJ2-3,CSATSGSTDTQYF
TRBV12-3/TRBV12-4,TRBJ1-2,CASRRDRGHYGYTF
TRBV9,TRBJ2-7,CASSVEEGGPCEQYF
TRBV7-2,TRBJ2-7,CASSPEGGRPYEQYF
TRBV20-1,TRBJ1-6,CSARESPGPLHF
TRBV11-2,TRBJ2-1,CASSPTSGGFGEQFF
TRBV5-1,TRBJ2-7,CASGPETGTQYF
TRBV25-1,TRBJ1-5,CASSSGTGRDQPQHF
TRBV20-1,TRBJ2-1,CSRMRDNEQFF
TRBV10-3,TRBJ1-1,CAISDRSGLGEAFF
TRBV7-9,TRBJ2-5,CASSLKRLGQETQYF
TRBV3-1,TRBJ2-3,CASSRGTSGQTDTQYF
TRBV7-2,TRBJ2-7,CASSHQSYEQYF
TRBV28,TRBJ2-7,CASSLIGSGVIHEQYF
TRBV10-3,TRBJ2-7,CAISEGRGWYEQYF
TRBV20-1,TRBJ2-5,CSAVRDRGDSEQYF
TRBV11-2,TRBJ2-3,CASSRTGVREDTQYF
TRBV12-3/TRBV12-4,TRBJ2-5,CASGRLAGGLLQETQYF
TRBV7-2,TRBJ2-7,CASSSVGGGGEQYF
TRBV20-1,TRBJ2-3,CSGLRGAAVADTQYF
TRBV28,-,CASSGRIRTGVRTQYF
TRBV2,TRBJ2-3,CASQPGTRGDTQYF
TRBV10-2,TRBJ1-5,CASSDPGTRTSQPQHF
TRBV7-2,TRBJ2-4,CASSPRQGSGKNIQYF
TRBV19,TRBJ2-7,CASSTPGQVNEQYF
TRBV7-6,-,CASSLVWTPLETQYF
TRBV29-1,TRBJ1-4,CSVERGTNEKLFF
TRBV14,TRBJ2-1,CASSQALAGAYNEQFF
TRBV2,TRBJ1-2,CASSTQGWEGYTF
TRBV15,TRBJ1-2,CATSGVPTTNNGYTF
TRBV7-6,TRBJ2-7,CASSRGAGHNYEQYF
TRBV7-9,TRBJ1-2,CASSSSRVAGYTF
TRBV5-1,TRBJ2-1,CASSLEVGDSYNEQFF
TRBV10-3,TRBJ2-5,CAISESTRGRFEETQYF
TRBV4-3,TRBJ2-5,CASSFCYRGRAGLRTQYF
TRBV12-5,TRBJ2-1,CASGKDTEDEQFF
TRBV20-1,TRBJ2-2,CSARSLGNTGELFF
TRBV30,TRBJ1-5,CAWSVRGGQSDQPQHF
TRBV2,TRBJ2-1,CASGRLAGWPDNEQFF
TRBV27,-,CASSLWRYPGQGDFGTQYF
TRBV4-3,TRBJ2-1,CASSQDAASTYNEQFF
TRBV7-9,TRBJ1-5,CASRSGTGGNQPRHF
TRBV12-3/TRBV12-4,TRBJ1-2,CVSSNRDRGYGYTF
TRBV10-3,TRBJ1-1,CAIREHGGGTEAFF
TRBV12-3/TRBV12-4,TRBJ1-2,CASSPRRSSYGYTF
TRBV6-1,TRBJ1-2,CASSELQGRGGYTF
TRBV6-6,TRBJ2-6,CASSFEGASGANVLTF
TRBV20-1,TRBJ2-1,CSAEKGIPYNEQFF
TRBV6-5,TRBJ1-1,CASKAGAEAFF
TRBV7-9,TRBJ2-1,CASSLAGPAGTNEQFF
TRBV20-1,TRBJ2-6,CSARDSLPGGANVLTF
TRBV3-1,TRBJ2-6,CASGYISGANVLTF
TRBV6-1,TRBJ1-1,CASSEPQGGQGEAFF
TRBV29-1,TRBJ1-1,CSVWTLEFLNTEAFF
TRBV3-1,TRBJ1-4,CASSLPMGSNEKLFF